This T cell receptor beta chain was recovered during a study of Graves' ophthalmopathy and Graves' hyperthyroidism. Study outcomes and limitations: Blood samples also showed most expanded thyroid clonotypes exceeding 0.001 frequency.

Excluded were patients with other autoimmune diseases, uncontrolled infections, pregnancy or lactation. CDR1 MNHNS and CDR2 SASEGT come from the germline V gene. This CDR3 has 15 amino acids. CDR3 regions of TCR beta were amplified from RNA transcripts. HTBI primers served in a first-round RT-PCR, which a second-round multiplex PCR followed. MiXCR was run by TCRdb on the multiplex PCR reads, yielding one entry per CDR3 protein. The sample lists about 660,000 distinct CDR3 sequences, roughly 39% seen once, with 3% to 3.5% in the top ten. Concerning this clonotype: Antigen unknown. An end of the junction does not agree with germline; a read error may underlie this.

The receptor comes from an adult man with Graves' ophthalmopathy. The V call is TRBV6-1, the J call TRBJ2-7, with a weak D call TRBD1 (6 bases). Source material: peripheral blood. The CDR3 DNA follows: TGTGCCAGCAGTGGGTATCGGGACACCTCCTATGAGCAGTACTTC. Its protein is CASSGYRDTSYEQYF.